This T cell receptor (beta chain) was recovered during a study of regulatory T cells in long-lasting Graves disease. Time point given: persistent/refractory GD, antithyroid drugs over 5 years with positive TRAb. PBMCs provided the RNA from which the TCR library was made. The CDR3 extends over 16 amino acids. The germline gives CDR1 LNHDA, CDR2 SQIVND (reference sequence). With 7 bases removed from V and 4 bases from J, the gap between germline ends came to 22 bases. Worth noting for this clonotype: Antigen specificity is unknown.

Study-wide findings and caveats: Analysis covered peripheral blood alone, not thyroid tissue. TRBV28, TRBJ1-2 and TRBJ2-5 were favored in persistent disease. Results may be inaccurate due to the small sample size.

Building of the TCR beta libraries involved iRepertoire HTBI primers and Arm-PCR of CDR3 regions. In the study's own analysis: Sequenced samples collectively carried 62 TRBV and some 15 TRBJ segments. TCRdb re-derived calls from the multiplex PCR reads in MiXCR, one entry per CDR3 protein. The V and J calls and clone size come from TCRdb's table, not from the authors' own analysis. The sample records about 660,000 distinct CDR3 sequences, approximately 29% being singletons. This receptor was obtained from a female donor with Graves disease. The chain uses TRBV19 and TRBJ1-2, with D perhaps matching TRBD1 (5 bases). Sample: peripheral blood mononuclear cells (PBMCs), taken when the disease was refractory, from a patient treated with antithyroid drugs. DNA of the CDR3: TGTGCCAGTACCCCAGACGGGGGTGGAGTCGGCTATGGCTACACCTTC. Protein sequence: CASTPDGGGVGYGYTF.